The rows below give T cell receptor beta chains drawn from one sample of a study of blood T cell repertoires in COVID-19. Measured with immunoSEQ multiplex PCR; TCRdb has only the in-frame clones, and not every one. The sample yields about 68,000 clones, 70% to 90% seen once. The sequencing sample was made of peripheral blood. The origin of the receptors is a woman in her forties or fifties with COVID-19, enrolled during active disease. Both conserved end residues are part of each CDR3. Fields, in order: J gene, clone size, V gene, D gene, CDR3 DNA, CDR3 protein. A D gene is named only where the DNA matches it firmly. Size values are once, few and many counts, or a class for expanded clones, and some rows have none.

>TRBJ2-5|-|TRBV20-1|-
TGCAGTGCTAGAGCTCGAGAGACCCAGTACTTC
CSARARETQYF
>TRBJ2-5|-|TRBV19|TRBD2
TGTGCCAGTAGTATCCCTTTGCGGGGGGAGACCCAGTACTTC
CASSIPLRGETQYF
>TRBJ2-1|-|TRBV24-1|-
TGTGCCACCAGTGATTTGCGAGGGAATGAGCAGTTCTTC
CATSDLRGNEQFF
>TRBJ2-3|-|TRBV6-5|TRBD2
TGTGCCAGCAGTCGGGGACTAGCGGCAGATACGCAGTATTTT
CASSRGLAADTQYF
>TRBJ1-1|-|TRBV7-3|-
TGTGCCAGCAGCTTCGGCGGGTTGAACACTGAAGCTTTCTTT
CASSFGGLNTEAFF
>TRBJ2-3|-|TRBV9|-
TGTGCCAGCAGCTCCCCTTCGCCACCGGAGGGGAACACAGATACGCAGTATTTT
CASSSPSPPEGNTDTQYF
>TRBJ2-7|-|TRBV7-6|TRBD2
TGTGCCAGCAGCTTAGGTCTAGCGGGAGGGAGCTACGAGCAGTACTTC
CASSLGLAGGSYEQYF
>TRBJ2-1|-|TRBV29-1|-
TGCAGCGTTGATATTCAGGGCGGCAACAATGAGCAGTTCTTC
CSVDIQGGNNEQFF
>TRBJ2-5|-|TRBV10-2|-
TGCGCCAGCAGGTTGGACAGAGTCTCAGAGACCCAGTACTTC
CASRLDRVSETQYF
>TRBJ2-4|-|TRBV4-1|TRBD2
TGCGCCAGCAGCGCTCGAGGACTAGCGGGCGTCAAAAACATTCAGTACTTC
CASSARGLAGVKNIQYF
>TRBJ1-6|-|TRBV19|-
TGTGCCAGTAAGACGGAGTCCAATTCACCCCTCCACTTT
CASKTESNSPLHF
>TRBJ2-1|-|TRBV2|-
TGTGCCAGCAGGCGGGACTCATTCTACAATGAGCAGTTCTTC
CASRRDSFYNEQFF
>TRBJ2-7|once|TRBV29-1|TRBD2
TGCAGCGTTGTCCAGCGGGAGAGCTACGAGCAGTACTTC
CSVVQRESYEQYF
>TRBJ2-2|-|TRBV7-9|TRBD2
TGTGCCAGCAGCTTAGGCGATAGCGGGAGGGCGTCGGAGCTGTTTTTT
CASSLGDSGRASELFF
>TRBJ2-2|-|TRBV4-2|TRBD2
TGTGCCAGCAGCCAAGATGGAGCGGGAGTCGGGGAGCTGTTTTTT
CASSQDGAGVGELFF
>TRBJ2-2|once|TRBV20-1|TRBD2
TGCAGTGCTAGTATCAGCGGGAGCCTGAACACCGGGGAGCTGTTTTTT
CSASISGSLNTGELFF
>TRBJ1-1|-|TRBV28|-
TGTGCCAGCAGTTTATTGGGGGGTTGGGCTGAAGCTTTCTTT
CASSLLGGWAEAFF
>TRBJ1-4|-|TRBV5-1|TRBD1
TGCGCCAGCAGGAACGACAGGGGCCGAGAAAAACTGTTTTTT
CASRNDRGREKLFF
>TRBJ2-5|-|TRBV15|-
TGTGCCACCCGACAGGTGGGAGCTCAAGAGACCCAGTACTTC
CATRQVGAQETQYF
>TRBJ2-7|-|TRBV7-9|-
TGTGCCAGCAGCTTAGGTGGGGGGGAGCAGTACTTC
CASSLGGGEQYF
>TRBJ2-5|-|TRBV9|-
TGTGCCAGCGCGAGGGTGGGGGAGACCCAGTACTTC
CASARVGETQYF
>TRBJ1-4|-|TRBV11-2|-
TGTGCCAGCAGCCTCGGGATAACTAATGAAAAACTGTTTTTT
CASSLGITNEKLFF
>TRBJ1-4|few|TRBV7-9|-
TGTGCCAGCAGCGAGGCAGTTGCAACTAATGAAAAACTGTTTTTT
CASSEAVATNEKLFF
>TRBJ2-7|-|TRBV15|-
TGTGCCACCAGCAGGGACATAGGTGGGGAATTTGTCGAGCAGTACTTC
CATSRDIGGEFVEQYF
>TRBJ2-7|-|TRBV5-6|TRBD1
TGTGCCAGCAGCCCCACCGGGACAGGGTCCTACGAGCAGTACTTC
CASSPTGTGSYEQYF
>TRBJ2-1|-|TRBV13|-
TGTGCCAGCAGCCCACCGACAGGTTCTAAACAGTTCTTC
CASSPPTGSKQFF
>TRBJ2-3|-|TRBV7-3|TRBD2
TGTGCCAGCAGTCCGCGGGAGGGCCGGGCTCATACGCAGTATTTT
CASSPREGRAHTQYF
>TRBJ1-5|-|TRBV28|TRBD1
TGTGCCAGCATTAAAGGGGGAATGCGACAGGGTACTCATCAGCCCCAGCATTTT
CASIKGGMRQGTHQPQHF
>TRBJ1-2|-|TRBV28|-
TGTGCCATACTCCCTATAGCTAACTATGGCTACACCTTC
CAILPIANYGYTF
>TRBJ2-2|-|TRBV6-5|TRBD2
TGTGCCAGCAGTTACGCTAGCGGGCCCAGGGGGGAGCTGTTTTTT
CASSYASGPRGELFF
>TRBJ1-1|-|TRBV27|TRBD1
TGTGCCAGCAGACGACAGGGGAGAGGCACTGAAGCTTTCTTT
CASRRQGRGTEAFF
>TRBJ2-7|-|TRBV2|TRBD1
TGTGCCAGCAGTGACAGGGGGCTTGAGCAGTACTTC
CASSDRGLEQYF
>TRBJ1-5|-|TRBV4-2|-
TGTGCCAGCAGCCCAAACTTCGATCAGCCCCAGCATTTT
CASSPNFDQPQHF
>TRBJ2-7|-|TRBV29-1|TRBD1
TGCAGCGTTGAACAGGGGGCCACCTACGAGCAGTACTTC
CSVEQGATYEQYF
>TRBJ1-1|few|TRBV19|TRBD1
TGTGCCTCCCGTAGGGGACAGCCGGGCGCTGAAGCTTTCTTT
CASRRGQPGAEAFF
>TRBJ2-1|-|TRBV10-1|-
TGCGCCAGCAGTGCGCCAGGGGCTCCATTCAGAGGGAGGGCCGGTGGTTCCTACAATGAGCAGTTCTTC
CASSAPGAPFRGRAGGSYNEQFF
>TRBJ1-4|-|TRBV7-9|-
TGTGCCAGCAGCTTAATCGGGACACTTGCTAATGAAAAACTGTTTTTT
CASSLIGTLANEKLFF
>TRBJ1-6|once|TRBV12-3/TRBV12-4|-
TGTGCCAGCAGTTATCGTCGGGGTTCACCCCTCCACTTT
CASSYRRGSPLHF
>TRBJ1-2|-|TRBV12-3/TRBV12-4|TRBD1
TGTGCCAGCAGTCGTGACAGGGTCTATGGCTACACCTTC
CASSRDRVYGYTF
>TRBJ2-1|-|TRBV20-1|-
TGCAGTGCTAGTATTGATGTACAGAATGAGCAGTTCTTC
CSASIDVQNEQFF
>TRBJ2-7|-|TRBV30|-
TGTGCCTGGAGTGGTGGGAGCCAGCAGTACTTC
CAWSGGSQQYF